A single sample is the source of the 30 T cell receptor beta chains below, sequenced in a study of CXCR3-negative and CXCR3-positive naive CD8 T cells. Each TRB cDNA library was prepared by 5' RACE (with UMI labels). TCRdb reprocessed the 5' RACE reads and keeps a single row for each CDR3 protein, giving no DNA. The table for this sample gives around 96,000 distinct CDR3 sequences. Specimen: naive CXCR3- CD8+ T cells from blood. Subset indicated: CD45RO-CCR7+CD27+CD95- naive CD8+ T cells lacking CXCR3 (TNR3-). The receptors come from a human donor in good health. Some clones in this sample may be carry-over from other donors' samples.

The chain carries TRBV7-9 and TRBJ2-3; no DNA is available, so the TRBD1 call from TCRdb remains unchecked. Germline V lookup: CDR1 SEHNR, CDR2 FQNEAQ (reference sequence). This CDR3 has 16 residues. This chain's CDR3 is CASSTSPGSSTDTQYF.

V usage is TRBV12-3 or TRBV12-4 and J usage is TRBJ2-1; no DNA is available, so the TRBD1 call from TCRdb remains unchecked. The CDR3 totals 14 residues. CDR3 in amino acids: CASIPAGVLGEQFF.

The V call is TRBV21-1, the J call TRBJ2-7; TCRdb proposes TRBD2, but this gene call is untestable without DNA. TRBV21-1 is a pseudogene. The CDR3 has 18 residues. The CDR3 protein is CASSLEIAGFDLGYEQYF.

This chain uses TRBV29-1 with TRBJ2-3; the TCRdb call, TRBD1, lacks DNA for checking. Germline V lookup: CDR1 SQVTM, CDR2 ANQGSEA. The CDR3 covers 14 residues. The CDR3 sequence is CSVDGDPWADTQYF.

The chain recombines TRBV19 with TRBJ2-1; checking the TCRdb D call of TRBD2 is not possible without DNA. The CDR3 totals 17 residues. Germline-derived CDR1 and CDR2 are LNHDA and SQIVND (reference sequence). The CDR3 sequence is CASSIIGLAGSYNEQFF.

J is TRBJ2-7 and V is TRBV2; checking the TCRdb D call of TRBD1 is not possible without DNA. The length of the CDR3 is 15 residues. Germline CDR1 SNHLY, CDR2 FYNNEI. The CDR3 region is CAFQDRGEGTYEQYF.

The CDR3 region is CASSKDPSGHPYEQYF. The chain combines TRBV21-1 with TRBJ2-7; without DNA, the TCRdb call of TRBD2 cannot be checked. TRBV21-1 is given as a pseudogene. CDR3 length: 16 residues.

The genes are TRBV4-3 and TRBJ2-1; TCRdb's D gene call, TRBD2, goes unchecked for lack of DNA. The length of the CDR3 is 15 residues. Germline-derived CDR1 and CDR2 are LGHNA and YSLEER. This chain's CDR3 is CASSQASGGYNEQFF.

This rearrangement joins TRBV12-3 or TRBV12-4 to TRBJ2-5; TCRdb reports TRBD1, a call that lacks DNA to check it against. This CDR3 has 15 residues. CDR3 residues: CASSRTGTGQETQYF.

The chain combines TRBV28 with TRBJ1-5; TCRdb proposes TRBD1, but this gene call is untestable without DNA. CDR1 is MDHEN, CDR2 SYDVKM, per germline. The CDR3 totals 14 residues. Here the CDR3 reads CASSFGGVTQPQHF.

The rearrangement uses TRBV7-9 and TRBJ2-2; without DNA, the TCRdb call of TRBD2 cannot be checked. CDR3 length equals 16 residues. Germline CDR1 is SEHNR and CDR2 is FQNEAQ (reference sequence). The chain's CDR3 is CASTGLAGVYTGELFF.

The chain couples TRBV28 to TRBJ1-2; TCRdb reports TRBD1, a call that lacks DNA to check it against. CDR1 MDHEN and CDR2 SYDVKM come from the germline V gene. The CDR3 is 14 residues long. The CDR3 sequence is CASREGQPNYGYTF.

The chain is built from TRBV28 and TRBJ2-5; the TRBD1 assignment by TCRdb is unverifiable without DNA. The germline CDR1 and CDR2 sequences are MDHEN and SYDVKM. CDR3 length equals 17 residues. CDR3 loop: CASEGQDGNDRQETQYF.

The chain is built from TRBV7-9 and TRBJ1-1; without DNA, the TCRdb call of TRBD1 cannot be checked. The CDR3 has 18 amino acids. CDR1 and CDR2 from the germline V gene are SEHNR and FQNEAQ (reference sequence). The CDR3 reads CASRAPVGGTGTRTEAFF.

The V gene is TRBV20-1, the J gene TRBJ2-1; absent DNA, TCRdb's TRBD2 call cannot be checked. This CDR3 has 16 residues. CDR1 and CDR2 (germline): DFQATT, SNEGSKA (reference sequence). The CDR3 sequence: CSASHQRGARYNEQFF.

The chain couples TRBV29-1 to TRBJ2-7; with no DNA, the TCRdb D assignment of TRBD1 cannot be verified. In germline, CDR1 is SQVTM, CDR2 ANQGSEA. This CDR3 is built from 17 residues. The CDR3 is CSVEADGDRGESYEQYF.

The chain employs TRBV27 and TRBJ1-2; TCRdb indicates TRBD1, and absent DNA this call remains unverified. The CDR3 has 18 amino acids. CDR1 is MNHEY, CDR2 SMNVEV, per germline (reference sequence). The CDR3 protein is CASSQIGTGGAVNYGYTF.

V usage is TRBV10-2 and J usage is TRBJ1-1; TCRdb outputs TRBD1, but without DNA this stays unchecked. The germline V gene has CDR1 WSHSY and CDR2 SAAADI. CDR3 length equals 15 residues. The CDR3 here is CASSFTGTGGSEAFF.

The chain joins TRBV28 to TRBJ2-5; TCRdb reports TRBD1, a call that lacks DNA to check it against. Germline assignment: CDR1 MDHEN and CDR2 SYDVKM. The CDR3 loop spans 16 amino acids. This chain's CDR3 is CASSSFPGTDQETQYF.

This rearrangement joins TRBV20-1 to TRBJ2-5. CDR3 length: 14 residues. Germline assignment: CDR1 DFQATT and CDR2 SNEGSKA (reference sequence). This CDR3 reads CSARERSDQETQYF.

The chain combines TRBV6-5 with TRBJ1-5; no DNA is available, so the TRBD1 call from TCRdb remains unchecked. The CDR3 is 13 residues long. The V gene's germline CDR1 is MNHEY and CDR2 SVGAGI. CDR3 in amino acids: CASGTHQNQPQHF.

J is TRBJ2-1 and V is TRBV20-1; TCRdb designates TRBD2, a call that cannot be tested without DNA. Germline CDR1 and CDR2: DFQATT and SNEGSKA (reference sequence). This CDR3 comprises 21 residues. CDR3 in amino acids: CSARDPGLAGGAPLSNDEQFF.

The chain's CDR3 is CSASPLAVNTDTQYF. The chain joins TRBV20-1 to TRBJ2-3; TCRdb's D call of TRBD2 is untestable without DNA. CDR3 length: 15 amino acids. Germline CDR1 DFQATT, CDR2 SNEGSKA (reference sequence).

The V call is TRBV29-1, the J call TRBJ2-2; absent DNA, TCRdb's TRBD1 call cannot be checked. CDR1 is SQVTM, CDR2 ANQGSEA, per germline. The CDR3 contains 14 residues. The CDR3 reads CSASGTANTGELFF.

The genes are TRBV9 and TRBJ2-1. CDR3 size: 15 residues. The germline V gene encodes CDR1 SGDLS and CDR2 YYNGEE. CDR3 in amino acids: CASSTFASSYNEQFF.

This chain connects TRBV7-2 to TRBJ2-3; no DNA is available, so the TRBD1 call from TCRdb remains unchecked. CDR3 length: 16 residues. From germline, CDR1 is SGHTA and CDR2 FQGNSA. The CDR3 reads CASSLLTGHFTDTQYF.

This chain connects TRBV12-5 to TRBJ2-1. Germline V lookup: CDR1 LGHNT, CDR2 FRNRAP. The CDR3 spans 17 residues. CDR3 protein: CASGLDKTGRPYNEQFF.

The chain carries TRBV4-1 and TRBJ1-2; there is no DNA to check the TCRdb D call of TRBD1. The germline V gene has CDR1 MGHRA and CDR2 YSYEKL. CDR3 length: 13 amino acids. The CDR3 loop reads CASSLGGWDGYTF.

This chain links TRBV7-2 with TRBJ2-7. This CDR3 region has 13 residues. Per the germline V gene, CDR1 is SGHTA and CDR2 is FQGNSA. The CDR3: CASSSVEVHEQYF.

The chain's CDR3 is CASSPTGDPYNEQFF. The rearrangement uses TRBV19 and TRBJ2-1; TCRdb proposes TRBD1, but this gene call is untestable without DNA. Germline CDR1 and CDR2: LNHDA and SQIVND (reference sequence). The CDR3 runs to 15 residues.